These T cell receptor beta chains were read from a single sample in a study of OX40 agonist ivuxolimab in advanced cancers. Using immunoSEQ multiplex PCR, the repertoire was profiled, and TCRdb retains in-frame clones only, with some absent. The sample holds tens of thousands of clones; 81% are singletons and the top ten take roughly 4.5%. Sample: CD4+ or CD8+ T cells sorted from blood, taken in a trial of the OX40 agonist ivuxolimab. Receptor source: an adult with an advanced solid tumor such as melanoma, head and neck, liver or kidney cancer. CDR3s include the opening cysteine and the closing phenylalanine or tryptophan. Each record gives: J gene, D gene, V gene, clone size, CDR3 DNA, CDR3 protein. D genes are given only for firm matches. Some rows have no size entry. The others give once, few or many, or a class for an expanded clone.

>TRBJ1-1|.|TRBV4-1|few
TGCGCCAGCAGCCAAGATCACCGTGGGTTGGGGGCTGAAGCTTTCTTT
CASSQDHRGLGAEAFF
>TRBJ2-3|.|TRBV5-1|.
TGCGCCAGCAGCCAATTTGCCTGGGGCCAAATGACTTCCACAGATACGCAGTATTTT
CASSQFAWGQMTSTDTQYF
>TRBJ2-5|TRBD2|TRBV11-2|once
TGTGCCAGCAGCTTAGGGGCTAGCGGGACTCAAGAGACCCAGTACTTC
CASSLGASGTQETQYF
>TRBJ1-2|.|TRBV5-1|.
TGCGCCAGCAGCCCGGACAGTTTTTATGGCTACACCTTC
CASSPDSFYGYTF
>TRBJ2-1|.|TRBV7-8|.
TGTGCCAGCAGCTTAGGGCGGGGTGTCGGTGAGCAGTTCTTC
CASSLGRGVGEQFF
>TRBJ2-7|.|TRBV9|.
TGTGCCAGCAGCCCCCTCCCGGAAGGGGAGCAGTACTTC
CASSPLPEGEQYF
>TRBJ2-1|.|TRBV5-1|.
TGCGCCAGCAGCAACGGGACAACTTACAATGAGCAGTTCTTC
CASSNGTTYNEQFF
>TRBJ2-7|TRBD1|TRBV11-2|.
TGTGCCAGCAGCTTAGGACAGGGGATTCCCTACGAGCAGTACTTC
CASSLGQGIPYEQYF
>TRBJ1-1|.|TRBV7-3|.
TGTGCCAGCAGCTCACAGGGAGTAGACACTGAAGCTTTCTTT
CASSSQGVDTEAFF
>TRBJ1-3|TRBD1|TRBV9|.
TGTGCCAGCAGCGTAGGGGGACAGGGGTCTGGAAACACCATATATTTT
CASSVGGQGSGNTIYF
>TRBJ1-6|.|TRBV5-1|.
TGCGCCAGCAGCCCGAACCCTCCAGGTTTAAATTCACCCCTCCACTTT
CASSPNPPGLNSPLHF
>TRBJ2-1|.|TRBV5-1|.
TGCGCCAGCAGCTTGGGGACCTACAATGAGCAGTTCTTC
CASSLGTYNEQFF
>TRBJ1-2|.|TRBV6-5|.
TGTGCCAGCAGTTACTCTGGGACCGCGGGCTACACCTTC
CASSYSGTAGYTF
>TRBJ1-1|TRBD1|TRBV19|.
TGTGCCAGTACCCCAGACAGGGACACTGAAGCTTTCTTT
CASTPDRDTEAFF
>TRBJ2-1|.|TRBV19|.
TGTGCCAGCACAAACATTCGGGGGAGCGGACCCACCTACAATGAGCAGTTCTTC
CASTNIRGSGPTYNEQFF
>TRBJ2-2|.|TRBV6-6|.
TGTGCCAGCATTGATGGGAACACCGGGGAGCTGTTTTTT
CASIDGNTGELFF
>TRBJ1-3|.|TRBV7-9|.
TGTGCCAGCAGCCTATACGGCCGGGGGGCCGCTGGAAACACCATATATTTT
CASSLYGRGAAGNTIYF
>TRBJ2-5|TRBD2|TRBV7-3|.
TGTGCCAGCAGCTTAACTAGTAGACTAGCGGGAGGGCAAGAGACCCAGTACTTC
CASSLTSRLAGGQETQYF
>TRBJ2-2|.|TRBV5-1|.
TGCGCCAGCAGCTTGGACCCGGGGGTCGGCACCGGGGAGCTGTTTTTT
CASSLDPGVGTGELFF
>TRBJ2-6|.|TRBV2|.
TGTGCCAGCGAGGCCCTTGGGGCCAACGTCCTGACTTTC
CASEALGANVLTF
>TRBJ2-7|.|TRBV5-5|once
TGTGCCAGCAGCCCGTCGGCCCAACAGAGCTACGAGCAGTACTTC
CASSPSAQQSYEQYF